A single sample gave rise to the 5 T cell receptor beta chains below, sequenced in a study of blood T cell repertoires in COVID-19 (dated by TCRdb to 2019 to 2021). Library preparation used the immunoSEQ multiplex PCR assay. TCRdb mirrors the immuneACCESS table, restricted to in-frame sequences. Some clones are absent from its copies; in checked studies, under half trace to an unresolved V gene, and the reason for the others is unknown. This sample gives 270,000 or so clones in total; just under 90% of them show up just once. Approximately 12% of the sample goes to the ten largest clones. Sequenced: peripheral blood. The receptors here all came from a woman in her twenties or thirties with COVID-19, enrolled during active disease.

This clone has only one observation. CDR3 nucleotides: TGTGCCAGCAGCCAAAGGTGGGGCAAATATCCCTACAATGAGCAGTTCTTC. It is translated as CASSQRWGKYPYNEQFF. The rearrangement joins TRBV14 to TRBJ2-1; tentatively, D is TRBD1 (5 bases). V gave up 2 bases and J gave up 2 bases, with 16 bases separating them. Germline V gene data show CDR1 as SGHDN and CDR2 as FVKESK. CDR3 length equals 17 residues.

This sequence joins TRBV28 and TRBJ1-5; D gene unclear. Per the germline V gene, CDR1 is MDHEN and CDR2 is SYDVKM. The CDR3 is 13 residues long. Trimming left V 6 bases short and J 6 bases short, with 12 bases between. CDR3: CASSSSFIQPQHF. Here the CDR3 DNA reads TGTGCCAGCAGCAGTTCCTTCATTCAGCCCCAGCATTTT.

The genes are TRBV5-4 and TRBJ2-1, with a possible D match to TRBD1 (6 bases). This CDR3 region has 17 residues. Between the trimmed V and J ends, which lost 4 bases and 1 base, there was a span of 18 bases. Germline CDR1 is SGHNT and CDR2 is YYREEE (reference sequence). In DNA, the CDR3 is TGTGCCAGCAGCCCCCCCGTGGGGCAGGGGTCCTACAATGAGCAGTTCTTC. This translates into CASSPPVGQGSYNEQFF. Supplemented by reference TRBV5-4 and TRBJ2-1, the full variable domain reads ETGVTQSPTHLIKTRGQQVTLRCSSQSGHNTVSWYQQALGQGPQFIFQYYREEENGRGNFPPRFSGLQFPNYSSELNVNALELDDSALYLCASSPPVGQGSYNEQFFGPGTRLTVL.

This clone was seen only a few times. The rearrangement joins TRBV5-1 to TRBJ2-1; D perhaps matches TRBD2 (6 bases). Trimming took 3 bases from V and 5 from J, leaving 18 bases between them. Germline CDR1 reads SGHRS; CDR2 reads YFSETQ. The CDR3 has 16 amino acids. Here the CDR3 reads CASSSLSGRWNNEQFF. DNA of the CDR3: TGCGCCAGCAGCTCACTTAGCGGTCGGTGGAACAATGAGCAGTTCTTC.

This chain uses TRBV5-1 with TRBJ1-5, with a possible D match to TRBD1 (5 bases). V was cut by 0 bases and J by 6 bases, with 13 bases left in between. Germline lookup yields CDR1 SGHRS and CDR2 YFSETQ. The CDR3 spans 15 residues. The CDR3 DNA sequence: TGCGCCAGCAGCTTGGGGCCACTTACAGGTCAGCCCCAGCATTTT. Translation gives CASSLGPLTGQPQHF.